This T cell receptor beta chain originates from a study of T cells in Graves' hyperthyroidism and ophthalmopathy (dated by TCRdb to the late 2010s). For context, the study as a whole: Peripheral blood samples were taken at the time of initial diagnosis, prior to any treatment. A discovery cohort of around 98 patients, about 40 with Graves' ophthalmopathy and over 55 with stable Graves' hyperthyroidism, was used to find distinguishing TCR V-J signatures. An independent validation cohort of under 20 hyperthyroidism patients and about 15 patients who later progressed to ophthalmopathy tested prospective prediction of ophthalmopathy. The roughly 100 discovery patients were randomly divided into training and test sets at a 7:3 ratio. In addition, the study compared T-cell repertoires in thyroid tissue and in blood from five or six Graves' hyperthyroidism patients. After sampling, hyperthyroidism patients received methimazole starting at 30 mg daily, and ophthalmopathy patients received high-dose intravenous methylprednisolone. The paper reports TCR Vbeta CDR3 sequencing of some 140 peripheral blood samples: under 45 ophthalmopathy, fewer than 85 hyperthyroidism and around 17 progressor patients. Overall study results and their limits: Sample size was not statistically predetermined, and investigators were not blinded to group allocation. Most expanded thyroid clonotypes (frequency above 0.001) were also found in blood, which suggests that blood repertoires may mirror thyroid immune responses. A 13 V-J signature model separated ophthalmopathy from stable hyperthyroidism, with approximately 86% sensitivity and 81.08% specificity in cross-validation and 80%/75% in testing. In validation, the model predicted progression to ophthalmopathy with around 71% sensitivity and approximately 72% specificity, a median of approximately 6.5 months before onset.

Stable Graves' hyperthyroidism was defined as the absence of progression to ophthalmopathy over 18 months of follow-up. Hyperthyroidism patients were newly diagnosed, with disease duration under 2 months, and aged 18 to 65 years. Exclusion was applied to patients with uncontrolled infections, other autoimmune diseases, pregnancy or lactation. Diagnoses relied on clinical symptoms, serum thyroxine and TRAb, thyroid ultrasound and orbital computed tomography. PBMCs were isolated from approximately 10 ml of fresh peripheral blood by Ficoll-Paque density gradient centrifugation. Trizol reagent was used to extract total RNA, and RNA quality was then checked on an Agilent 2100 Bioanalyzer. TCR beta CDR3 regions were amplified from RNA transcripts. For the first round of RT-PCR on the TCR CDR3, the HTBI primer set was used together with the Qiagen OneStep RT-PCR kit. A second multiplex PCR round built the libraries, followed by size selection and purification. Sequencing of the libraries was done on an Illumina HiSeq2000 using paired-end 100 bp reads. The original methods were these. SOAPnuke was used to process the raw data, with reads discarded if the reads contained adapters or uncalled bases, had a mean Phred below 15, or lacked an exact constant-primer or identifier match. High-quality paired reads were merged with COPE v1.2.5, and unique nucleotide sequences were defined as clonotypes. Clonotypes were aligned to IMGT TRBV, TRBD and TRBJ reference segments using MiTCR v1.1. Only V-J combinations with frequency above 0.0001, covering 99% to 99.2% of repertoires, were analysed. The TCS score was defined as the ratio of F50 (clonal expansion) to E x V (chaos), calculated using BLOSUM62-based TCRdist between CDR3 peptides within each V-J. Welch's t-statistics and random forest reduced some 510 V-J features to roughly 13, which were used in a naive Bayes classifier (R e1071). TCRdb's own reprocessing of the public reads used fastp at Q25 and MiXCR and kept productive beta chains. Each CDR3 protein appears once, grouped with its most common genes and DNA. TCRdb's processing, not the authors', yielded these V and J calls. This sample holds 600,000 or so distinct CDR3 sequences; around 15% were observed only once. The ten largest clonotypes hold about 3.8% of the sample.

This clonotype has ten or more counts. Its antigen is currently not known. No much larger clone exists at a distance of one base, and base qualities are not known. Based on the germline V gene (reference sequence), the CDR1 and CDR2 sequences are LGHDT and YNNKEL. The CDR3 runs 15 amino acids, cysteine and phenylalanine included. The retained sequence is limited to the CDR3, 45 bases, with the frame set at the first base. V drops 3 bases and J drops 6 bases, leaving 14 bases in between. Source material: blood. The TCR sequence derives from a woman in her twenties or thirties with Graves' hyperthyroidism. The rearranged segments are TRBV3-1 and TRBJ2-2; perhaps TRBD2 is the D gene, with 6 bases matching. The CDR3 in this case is CASSQGGPLPGELFF. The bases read TGTGCCAGCAGCCAGGGGGGACCCCTTCCCGGGGAGCTGTTTTTT.